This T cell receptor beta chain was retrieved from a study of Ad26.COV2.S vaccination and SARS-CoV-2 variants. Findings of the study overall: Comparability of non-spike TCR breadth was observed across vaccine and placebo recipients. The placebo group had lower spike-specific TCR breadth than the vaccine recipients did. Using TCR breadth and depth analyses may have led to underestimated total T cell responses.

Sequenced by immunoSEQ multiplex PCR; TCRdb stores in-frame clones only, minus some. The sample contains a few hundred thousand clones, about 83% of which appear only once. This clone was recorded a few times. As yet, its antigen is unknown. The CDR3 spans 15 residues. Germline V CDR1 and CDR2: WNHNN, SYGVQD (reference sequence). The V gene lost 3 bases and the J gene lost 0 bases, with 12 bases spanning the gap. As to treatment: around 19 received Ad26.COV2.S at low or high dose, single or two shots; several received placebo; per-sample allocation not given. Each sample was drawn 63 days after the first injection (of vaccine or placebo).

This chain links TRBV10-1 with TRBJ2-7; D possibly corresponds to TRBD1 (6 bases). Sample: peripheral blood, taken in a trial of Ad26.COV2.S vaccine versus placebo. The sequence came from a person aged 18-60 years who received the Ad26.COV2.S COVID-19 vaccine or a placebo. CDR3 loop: CASSEQGKYSYEQYF. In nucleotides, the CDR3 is TGCGCCAGCAGTGAACAGGGTAAATACTCCTACGAGCAGTACTTC.